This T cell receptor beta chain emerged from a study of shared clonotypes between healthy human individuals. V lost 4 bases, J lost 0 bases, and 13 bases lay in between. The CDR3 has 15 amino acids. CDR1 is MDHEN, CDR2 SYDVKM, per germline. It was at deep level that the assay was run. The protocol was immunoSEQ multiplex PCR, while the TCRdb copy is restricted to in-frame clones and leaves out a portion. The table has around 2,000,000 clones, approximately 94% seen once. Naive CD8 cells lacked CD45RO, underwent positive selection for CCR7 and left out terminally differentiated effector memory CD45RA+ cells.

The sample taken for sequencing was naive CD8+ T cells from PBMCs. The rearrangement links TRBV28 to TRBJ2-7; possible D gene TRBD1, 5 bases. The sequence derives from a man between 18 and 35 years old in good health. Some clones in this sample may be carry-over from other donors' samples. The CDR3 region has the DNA TGTGCCAGCAGTTACGCAGGACATAACTCCTACGAGCAGTACTTC. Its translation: CASSYAGHNSYEQYF.